This passage covers 19 T cell receptor beta chains from one sample sequenced in a study of Ad26.COV2.S vaccination and SARS-CoV-2 variants. Clones were sequenced by immunoSEQ multiplex PCR, and TCRdb holds only the in-frame ones, with some missing. This sample carries about 350,000 clones, about 87% of them seen once, and the ten largest clones take 6.4%. The treatment here: some 20 received Ad26.COV2.S at low or high dose, single or two shots; about 5 received placebo; per-sample allocation not given. Sampling happened 63 days after the first vaccine or placebo injection. The specimen was peripheral blood, collected in a trial of Ad26.COV2.S vaccine versus placebo. These receptors all stem from a person aged 18-65 years who received the Ad26.COV2.S COVID-19 vaccine or a placebo.

The chain combines TRBV12-3 or TRBV12-4 with TRBJ2-1; D is unclear. V shed 6 bases and J shed 8 bases, with 8 bases lying between them. This CDR3 contains 11 residues. This CDR3 is CASSLVDEQFF. The DNA for the CDR3 is TGTGCCAGCAGCCTTGTGGATGAGCAGTTCTTC.

The rearrangement joins TRBV4-1 to TRBJ2-1; no definite D call. This CDR3 is built from 12 residues. Germline lookup yields CDR1 MGHRA and CDR2 YSYEKL. Trimming cost V 1 base and J 9 bases, with 7 bases left between them. The CDR3 DNA reads TGCGCCAGCAGCCAAGTGATGGGTGAGCAGTTCTTC. Residues: CASSQVMGEQFF.

V is TRBV6-2 or TRBV6-3 and J is TRBJ2-7, with 7 bases identical to TRBD2. V was pared by 0 bases and J by 1 base, with 9 bases of the junction left unmatched. Germline CDR1 reads MNHEY; CDR2 reads SVGEGT. The length of the CDR3 is 17 residues. CDR3 nucleotide sequence: TGTGCCAGCAGTTACTCGATGTGGGAGGGGTTTTCCTACGAGCAGTACTTC. Its protein is CASSYSMWEGFSYEQYF.

This chain joins TRBV7-2 and TRBJ1-2, with D possibly TRBD1 on 6 matching bases. V lost 2 bases to trimming and J lost 4 bases, with 14 bases between them. CDR3 length: 15 residues. CDR1 is SGHTA and CDR2 is FQGNSA in the germline V gene. CDR3: CASSLSGGASYGYTF. CDR3 in DNA: TGTGCCAGCAGCTTATCGGGGGGGGCAAGCTATGGCTACACCTTC.

The V and J genes are TRBV7-2 and TRBJ1-2; perhaps TRBD1 as D (6 bases). The CDR3 is 17 residues long. V lost 0 bases and J 0 bases, leaving 14 bases between the germline ends. The germline V gene encodes CDR1 SGHTA and CDR2 FQGNSA. CDR3 in amino acids: CASSLARRGDSNYGYTF. CDR3 nucleotide sequence: TGTGCCAGCAGCTTAGCGCGTAGGGGGGATTCTAACTATGGCTACACCTTC.

At least ten counts were recorded for this clone. Germline and junction disagree at one end, which may indicate a read error. The CDR3 nucleotides read TGTGCCATCAGTGAGTCCCCGGGACAGCGGGGCTTC. Translated: CAISESPGQRGF. The chain employs TRBV10-3 and TRBJ1-2; 7 nucleotides line up with TRBD1. This CDR3 contains 12 residues. CDR1 and CDR2 (germline): ENHRY, SYGVKD.

This rearrangement joins TRBV28 to TRBJ2-7; D could derive from TRBD1 or TRBD2 (6 bases each). Germline CDR1 reads MDHEN; CDR2 reads SYDVKM. This CDR3 spans 17 amino acids. V was cut by 5 bases and J by 3 bases, with 23 bases left in between. The CDR3 coding sequence is TGTGCCAGCAGTCTTCTCCCCACAGGGTGGAGGGGCTACGAGCAGTACTTC. Its translation: CASSLLPTGWRGYEQYF.

This clone has just a few counts. In nucleotides, the CDR3 is TGTGCCAGCAGCCAAGATTTACTAGCGGGGGGGCATTTGATTATGGCCGGGGAGCTGTTTTTT. This sequence encodes CASSQDLLAGGHLIMAGELFF. V and J are TRBV3-1 (or the pseudogene TRBV3-2) and TRBJ2-2; 13 nucleotides align to TRBD2. CDR1 and CDR2 (germline): LGHDT, YNNKEL (reference sequence). CDR3 length equals 21 residues. V lost 0 bases and J lost 6; bases outside the gene matches: 16.

The V call is TRBV6-2 or TRBV6-3, the J call TRBJ1-1; tentative D call: TRBD1 (5 bases). V lost 0 bases, J lost 3 bases, and 14 bases lay in between. CDR3 length: 16 residues. From germline, CDR1 is MNHEY and CDR2 SVGEGT. CDR3: CASSYSILRGDTEAFF. The DNA for the CDR3 is TGTGCCAGCAGTTACTCGATCTTACGGGGGGACACTGAAGCTTTCTTT.

The chain recombines TRBV19 with TRBJ2-1, with TRBD1 matching over 9 bases. The trim removed 6 bases at V and 0 bases at J, leaving 6 bases unmatched. This CDR3 has 16 amino acids. Germline V gives CDR1 LNHDA, CDR2 SQIVND (reference sequence). CDR3 protein: CASRPTGGVSYNEQFF. CDR3 sequence (DNA): TGTGCCAGTAGGCCCACAGGGGGCGTCTCCTACAATGAGCAGTTCTTC. The variable domain in full, completed from reference TRBV19 and TRBJ2-1, reads DGGITQSPKYLFRKEGQNVTLSCEQNLNHDAMYWYRQDPGQGLRLIYYSQIVNDFQKGDIAEGYSVSREKKESFPLTVTSAQKNPTAFYLCASRPTGGVSYNEQFFGPGTRLTVL.

V and J are TRBV7-2 and TRBJ1-2, with TRBD1 matching over 9 bases. This CDR3 is 17 amino acids long. The V and J ends lost 3 bases and 4 bases, in that order; junction bases with no gene match: 12. The germline V gene has CDR1 SGHTA and CDR2 FQGNSA. CDR3 sequence reads: CASSFSGTGSKLYGYTF. As DNA, the CDR3 is TGTGCCAGCAGCTTCTCCGGGACAGGGTCGAAACTCTATGGCTACACCTTC. Complete variable domain (other parts from reference TRBV7-2 and TRBJ1-2): GAGVSQSPSNKVTEKGKDVELRCDPISGHTALYWYRQSLGQGLEFLIYFQGNSAPDKSGLPSDRFSAERTGGSVSTLTIQRTQQEDSAVYLCASSFSGTGSKLYGYTFGSGTRLTVV.

This sequence joins TRBV7-3 and TRBJ2-3; 7 bases are a match to TRBD1. J was trimmed by 0 bases and V by 5 bases; bases with no gene match: 5. This CDR3 is built from 15 residues. Looked up from germline, CDR1 is SGHTA and CDR2 is FQGTGA. The CDR3: CASSPDRRSTDTQYF. CDR3 bases: TGTGCCAGCAGCCCGGACAGGAGAAGCACAGATACGCAGTATTTT.

This clone was found a few times. The gene calls are TRBV5-1 and TRBJ1-1, with D perhaps matching TRBD1 (5 bases). Germline V gene data show CDR1 as SGHRS and CDR2 as YFSETQ. The V end lost 3 bases, the J end lost 8 bases, and 14 bases lay between the germline ends. The CDR3 is 13 amino acids. The CDR3 sequence: CASSWSGAIEAFF. The CDR3 DNA reads as TGCGCCAGCAGCTGGAGCGGGGCAATAGAAGCTTTCTTT.

The chain employs TRBV6-5 and TRBJ2-5, with D unresolved. With 2 bases removed from V and 7 bases from J, the gap between germline ends came to 14 bases. The CDR3 spans 14 residues. Germline loops: CDR1 MNHEY, CDR2 SVGAGI. CDR3 DNA: TGTGCCAGCAGTTACGAAGCCCGTACTCGGACCCAGTACTTC. Translation gives CASSYEARTRTQYF.

About this clone: An end of the junction does not agree with germline; a read error may underlie this. The rearrangement uses TRBV4-3 and TRBJ1-1, with 9 bases lining up with TRBD1. This CDR3 contains 13 residues. Germline values: CDR1 LGHNA, CDR2 YSLEER. The DNA of the CDR3 is TGCGCCAGCAGCCAAGCTCGGGCTGACAGGGGGGAATTT. This sequence encodes CASSQARADRGEF.

With respect to this clone: The junction departs from the called germline gene at one end, perhaps through a read error. The rearrangement joins TRBV7-7 to TRBJ2-5; 10 nucleotides line up with TRBD2. This CDR3 spans 13 amino acids. The germline V gene encodes CDR1 SSHAT and CDR2 FNYEAQ (reference sequence). The CDR3, as DNA: TGTGCTAGCAGCCGACTAGCGGGTGAGGCCCAGTACTTC. It codes for CASSRLAGEAQYF.

The CDR3 DNA follows: TGTGCCAGCAGCCCGGACAGTAACACAGATACGCAGTATTTT. This sequence encodes CASSPDSNTDTQYF. V usage is TRBV7-3 and J usage is TRBJ2-3, with D possibly TRBD1 on 6 matching bases. The CDR3 spans 14 residues. Germline V gene sequence: CDR1 SGHTA, CDR2 FQGTGA. V was trimmed by 5 bases and J by 2 bases, leaving 11 bases between them. Together with reference TRBV7-3 and TRBJ2-3, the CDR3 gives the full variable domain: GAGVSQTPSNKVTEKGKYVELRCDPISGHTALYWYRQSLGQGPEFLIYFQGTGAADDSGLPNDRFFAVRPEGSVSTLKIQRTERGDSAVYLCASSPDSNTDTQYFGPGTRLTVL.

J is TRBJ2-1 and V is TRBV5-1; TRBD2 matches at 14 bases. This CDR3 has 19 amino acids. V shed 3 bases and J 7 bases; nucleotides not matched to a gene: 15. Per the germline V gene, CDR1 is SGHRS and CDR2 is YFSETQ. The CDR3 DNA sequence: TGCGCCAGCAGCTGGCTGACTAGCGGGAGGGCCATTGGTACAAATGAGCAGTTCTTC. It specifies CASSWLTSGRAIGTNEQFF.

CDR3 nucleotides: TGCGCCAGCAGCCAAGATGACGGGAGTCCCCAGCATTTT. This codes for CASSQDDGSPQHF. V gene TRBV4-1 combines with J gene TRBJ1-5; D gene unclear. The ends were cut back, 0 bases at V and 10 bases at J, with 10 bases in the middle. This CDR3 contains 13 residues. The germline CDR1 and CDR2 sequences are MGHRA and YSYEKL.